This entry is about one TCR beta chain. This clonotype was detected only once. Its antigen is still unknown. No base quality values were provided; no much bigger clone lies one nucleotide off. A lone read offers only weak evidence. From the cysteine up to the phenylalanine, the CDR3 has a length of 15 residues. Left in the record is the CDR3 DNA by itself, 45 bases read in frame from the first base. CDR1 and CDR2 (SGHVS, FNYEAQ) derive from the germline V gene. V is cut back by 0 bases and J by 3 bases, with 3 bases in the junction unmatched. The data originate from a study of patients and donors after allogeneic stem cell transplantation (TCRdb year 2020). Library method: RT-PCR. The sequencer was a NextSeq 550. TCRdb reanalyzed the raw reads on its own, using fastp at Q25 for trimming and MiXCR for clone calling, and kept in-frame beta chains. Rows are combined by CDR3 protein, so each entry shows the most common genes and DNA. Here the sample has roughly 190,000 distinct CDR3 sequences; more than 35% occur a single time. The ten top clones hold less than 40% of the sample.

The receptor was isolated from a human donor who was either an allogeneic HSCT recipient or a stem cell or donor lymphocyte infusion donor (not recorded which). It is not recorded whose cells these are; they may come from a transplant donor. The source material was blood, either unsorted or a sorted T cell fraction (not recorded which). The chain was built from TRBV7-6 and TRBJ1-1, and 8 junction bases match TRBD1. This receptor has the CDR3 CASSLAQGAHTEAFF. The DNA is TGTGCCAGCAGCTTAGCTCAGGGGGCCCACACTGAAGCTTTCTTT.